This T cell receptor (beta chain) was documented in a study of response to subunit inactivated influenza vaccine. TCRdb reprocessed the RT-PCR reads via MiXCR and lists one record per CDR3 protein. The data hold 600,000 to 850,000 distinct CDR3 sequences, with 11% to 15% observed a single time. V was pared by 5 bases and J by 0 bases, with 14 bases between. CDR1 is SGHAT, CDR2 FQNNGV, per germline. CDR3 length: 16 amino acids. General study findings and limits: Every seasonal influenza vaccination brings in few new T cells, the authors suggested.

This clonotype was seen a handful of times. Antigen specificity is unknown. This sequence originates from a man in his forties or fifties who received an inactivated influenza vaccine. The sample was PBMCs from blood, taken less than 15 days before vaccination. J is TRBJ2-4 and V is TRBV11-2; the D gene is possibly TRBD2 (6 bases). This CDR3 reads CASSQSGRLAKNIQYF. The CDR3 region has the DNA TGTGCCAGCAGCCAGTCAGGGAGGTTAGCCAAAAACATTCAGTACTTC.